Listed here are 15 T cell receptor beta chains from one sample, sequenced in a study of cytomegalovirus exposure and HLA in healthy donors. Method: immunoSEQ multiplex PCR; TCRdb's copy keeps in-frame clones and lacks some. The table has approximately 82,000 clones, 85% to 95% seen once. The sample taken for sequencing was PBMCs. Receptors originate from a young man in good health and CMV-seronegative.

This clone was picked up one time. The V gene is TRBV6-4, the J gene TRBJ2-7, with 7 nucleotides matching TRBD2. The CDR3 totals 13 residues. Looked up from germline, CDR1 is MRHNA and CDR2 is SNTAGT. V gave up 3 bases and J gave up 6 bases; unmatched junction bases: 5. CDR3 DNA: TGTGCCAGCAGTGAGCGGGAGTTCACCGAGCAGTACTTC. Translation: CASSEREFTEQYF.

In this sample, this clone turned up once. The chain couples TRBV7-2 to TRBJ2-1; 10 bases agree with TRBD2. CDR1 SGHTA and CDR2 FQGNSA come from the germline V gene. The junction had 12 bases not matched to a gene; V was cut back by 4 bases and J by 0 bases. The CDR3 length is 19 residues. This CDR3 reads CASSSLVSGRSSSYNEQFF. In nucleotides, the CDR3 is TGTGCCAGCAGCTCCCTGGTTAGCGGGAGGAGTTCCTCCTACAATGAGCAGTTCTTC. The full variable domain, with the rest looked up from reference TRBV7-2 and TRBJ2-1, is GAGVSQSPSNKVTEKGKDVELRCDPISGHTALYWYRQSLGQGLEFLIYFQGNSAPDKSGLPSDRFSAERTGGSVSTLTIQRTQQEDSAVYLCASSSLVSGRSSSYNEQFFGPGTRLTVL.

The gene calls are TRBV11-3 and TRBJ2-2; D is undetermined. The CDR3 contains 15 residues. Between the trimmed V and J ends, which lost 5 bases and 0 bases, there was a span of 10 bases. The germline gives CDR1 SGHNT, CDR2 YENEEA. The CDR3 bases are TGTGCCAGCAGCCCGCGACTGGCGAACACCGGGGAGCTGTTTTTT. Translated, it gives CASSPRLANTGELFF.

This chain connects TRBV30 to TRBJ1-5; possible D gene TRBD1, 6 bases. Germline CDR1 GTSNPN, CDR2 SVGIG (reference sequence). The CDR3 runs 13 residues. Trimming pared 0 bases from V and 7 bases from J, leaving 10 bases between. The CDR3 here is CAWSVGGKQPQHF. The CDR3, as DNA: TGTGCCTGGAGTGTAGGGGGAAAGCAGCCCCAGCATTTT.

The V and J genes are TRBV6-5 and TRBJ2-1, with 9 positions matching TRBD1. Germline V gene lookup returns CDR1 MNHEY and CDR2 SVGAGI. This CDR3 is 15 amino acids long. The V segment lost 4 bases and the J segment 7 bases; nucleotides outside the gene matches: 8. The CDR3 is CASSSIQGARNEQFF. The CDR3 DNA reads as TGTGCCAGCAGTTCCATACAGGGGGCGCGGAATGAGCAGTTCTTC.

The rearrangement joins TRBV5-3 to TRBJ2-5; TRBD2 might be the D (6 bases). TRBV5-3 is given ORF status, its function remaining uncertain. The CDR3 covers 17 residues. Trimming took off 4 bases at V and 1 base at J, with 20 bases between the two ends. CDR3 sequence: CARSVRDFLLCQETQYF. CDR3 DNA sequence: TGTGCCAGAAGCGTCCGGGACTTTCTTCTATGCCAAGAGACCCAGTACTTC.

This clone was seen just once. The chain uses TRBV12-5 and TRBJ1-5, with 9 bases fitting TRBD1. Germline loops: CDR1 LGHNT, CDR2 FRNRAP. This CDR3 region has 15 residues. The V and J ends lost 1 base and 2 bases, in that order; junction bases with no gene match: 0. The CDR3 sequence is CASGLGQGGNQPQHF. CDR3 DNA: TGTGCTAGTGGTTTGGGACAGGGGGGCAATCAGCCCCAGCATTTT.

The chain is built from TRBV2 and TRBJ2-1; 9 nucleotides match TRBD2. Germline CDR1 and CDR2: SNHLY and FYNNEI. Trimming removed 2 bases from V and 14 bases from J; junction bases left unmatched: 10. The CDR3 consists of 14 residues. In nucleotides, the CDR3 is TGTGCCAGCAGTGAAAGTTTAGCGGGGGATAGGGAGTTCTTC. Its translation is CASSESLAGDREFF. The variable domain in full, completed from reference TRBV2 and TRBJ2-1, reads EPEVTQTPSHQVTQMGQEVILRCVPISNHLYFYWYRQILGQKVEFLVSFYNNEISEKSEIFDDQFSVERPDGSNFTLKIRSTKLEDSAMYFCASSESLAGDREFFGPGTRLTVL.

This clone has only one observation. The gene calls are TRBV12-5 and TRBJ1-2, with D maybe TRBD1 (5 bases). Trimming removed 4 bases from V and 8 bases from J, with 17 bases in between. Per the germline V gene, CDR1 is LGHNT and CDR2 is FRNRAP. This CDR3 spans 14 amino acids. The CDR3 DNA follows: TGTGCTAGTGGTTCCCCACCCTGGAGGGGCGGCTACACCTTC. Translating gives CASGSPPWRGGYTF.

J is TRBJ2-4 and V is TRBV27, with 11 bases identical to TRBD2. Germline-derived CDR1 and CDR2 are MNHEY and SMNVEV (reference sequence). The CDR3 has 16 amino acids. V trimming: 6 bases; J trimming: 0 bases; junction bases outside the gene matches: 4. CDR3 DNA: TGTGCCAGCAGACTAGGACTAGCGGGAGCCAAAAACATTCAGTACTTC. It encodes CASRLGLAGAKNIQYF.

This sequence joins TRBV6-6 and TRBJ1-5; D call uncertain. Germline CDR1 MNHNY, CDR2 SVGAGI (reference sequence). The CDR3 has 14 residues. The V end lost 8 bases, the J end lost 5 bases, and 16 bases lay between the germline ends. The CDR3 sequence: CASGKTTRDQPQHF. The CDR3 region has the DNA TGTGCCAGCGGAAAAACGACTCGGGATCAGCCCCAGCATTTT.

The chain joins TRBV4-2 to TRBJ2-2; 8 bases agree with TRBD1. This CDR3 is built from 15 residues. J gave up 3 bases and V 4 bases, and 4 bases lay outside the gene matches. The germline V gene encodes CDR1 LGHNA and CDR2 YNFKEQ. CDR3: CASSPGTGDTGELFF. DNA of the CDR3: TGTGCCAGCAGCCCTGGGACAGGAGACACCGGGGAGCTGTTTTTT.

In its sample, this clone was seen once. The V gene is TRBV28, the J gene TRBJ1-1; 7 nucleotides align to TRBD1. The CDR3 runs 13 residues. The germline V gene encodes CDR1 MDHEN and CDR2 SYDVKM. Trimming took 6 bases from V and 11 from J; bases not matched to a gene: 12. The DNA of the CDR3 is TGTGCCAGCAGCCTTCCTATACAGGGGATGGCTTTCTTT. Residues: CASSLPIQGMAFF.

This clone was picked up a small number of times. The chain combines TRBV9 with TRBJ2-3; 7 bases are a match to TRBD2. J gave up 5 bases and V 4 bases, and 7 bases lay outside the gene matches. This CDR3 is 14 amino acids long. Germline V gene data show CDR1 as SGDLS and CDR2 as YYNGEE. In DNA, the CDR3 is TGTGCCAGCAGCCCCGGAGTAGCGGGAGATACGCAGTATTTT. It yields the protein CASSPGVAGDTQYF.

The J gene is TRBJ2-5, the V gene TRBV30; D is ambiguous. V lost 5 bases and J 5 bases, leaving 6 bases between the germline ends. There are 10 residues in the CDR3. The germline V gene encodes CDR1 GTSNPN and CDR2 SVGIG (reference sequence). This CDR3 reads CAWGRETQYF. The DNA of the CDR3 is TGTGCCTGGGGTCGGGAGACCCAGTACTTC.